This T cell receptor beta chain was captured in a study of T-cell memory formation after mild COVID-19. Regarding the study as a whole: Contracting CD4+ clones lay largely in CM and EM, with CD8+ ones residing in EMRA. Clones contracting across day 15 to 85 had a balanced CD4/CD8 profile; later expanding clones leaned CD4+.

This clonotype has a handful of counts. Its specificity is unknown. TCRdb reprocessed the 5' RACE reads via MiXCR and lists one record per CDR3 protein. Of about 82,000 distinct CDR3 sequences in the sample, about 14% are singletons; the top ten hold around two fifths. Germline V lookup: CDR1 DFQATT, CDR2 SNEGSKA (reference sequence). J gave up 3 bases and V 4 bases, and 8 bases lay outside the gene matches. This CDR3 has 14 amino acids. V gene TRBV20-1 combines with J gene TRBJ1-2, with 7 bases matching TRBD1. Sequencing was performed on PBMCs or a T cell subset sorted from them (not recorded which). The source of this sequence is a man in his late teens or twenties who had mild COVID-19 (a few samples of this study predate the infection). Cell type and time point are not known. The CDR3 is CSAIDRDGHYGYTF. CDR3 sequence (DNA): TGCAGTGCTATAGACAGGGACGGACACTATGGCTACACCTTC.